This T cell receptor beta chain was found in a study of blood T cell repertoires in COVID-19. As for the study in general: COVID-19 samples from acute and convalescent phases originated in the United States, Italy and Spain. PBMCs, B-cell-depleted T cells, or T cells provided the cDNA or gDNA that made up the material.

Sequencing used immunoSEQ multiplex PCR; TCRdb keeps in-frame clones, though not all of them. The sample records around 95,000 clones, 80% being singletons. The V segment lost 5 bases and the J segment 5 bases; nucleotides outside the gene matches: 12. CDR1 is LNHDA, CDR2 SQIVND, per germline (reference sequence). The CDR3 runs to 16 residues. The rearrangement joins TRBV19 to TRBJ1-5, with 7 bases fitting TRBD1. The source is an older woman with acute or convalescent COVID-19. The sequenced sample was peripheral blood. The CDR3 sequence: CASSPLVVGGDQPQHF. The DNA for the CDR3 is TGTGCCAGTAGTCCTCTTGTGGTAGGGGGCGATCAGCCCCAGCATTTT.